A single sample is the source of the 19 T cell receptor beta chains below, sequenced in a study of regulatory T cells in long-lasting Graves disease. Researchers made TCR beta libraries by using iRepertoire HTBI primers and running Arm-PCR on CDR3 regions. MiXCR, applied by TCRdb to the multiplex PCR reads, yields one record per CDR3 protein. The sample yields about 660,000 distinct CDR3 sequences, about 30% seen once. The time point denotes: persistent/refractory GD, antithyroid drugs over 5 years with positive TRAb. PBMC-extracted RNA yielded the TCR library. The sequences come from peripheral blood mononuclear cells (PBMCs), collected when the disease was refractory, from a patient treated with antithyroid drugs. These receptors were collected from a female donor with Graves disease.

This chain joins TRBV6-5 and TRBJ1-5, with TRBD1 identical over 8 bases. CDR1 MNHEY and CDR2 SVGAGI come from the germline V gene. This CDR3 comprises 15 residues. V lost 1 base and J lost 7; bases outside the gene matches: 6. In nucleotides, the CDR3 is TGTGCCAGCAGTTACTACCAGGGGGCAGGACAGCCCCAGCATTTT. Amino acid sequence: CASSYYQGAGQPQHF.

The rearrangement uses TRBV5-1 and TRBJ1-2, with D possibly TRBD1 on 5 matching bases. The length of the CDR3 is 15 residues. Germline V CDR1 and CDR2: SGHRS, YFSETQ. Trimming stripped 4 bases from V and 4 bases from J, with 17 bases between. DNA for the CDR3: TGCGCCAGCAGCGTACCGGGACGGGGGAGCTATGGCTACACCTTC. It yields the protein CASSVPGRGSYGYTF.

In its sample, this clonotype was seen many times. The chain links TRBV2 to TRBJ1-2; D remains unclear. Germline CDR1 is SNHLY and CDR2 is FYNNEI. This CDR3 spans 11 amino acids. The V end was cut by 3 bases, the J end by 2 bases, with 1 base between. The CDR3 is CASSDNYGYTF. Here the CDR3 DNA reads TGTGCCAGCAGTGACAACTATGGCTACACCTTC.

CDR3 nucleotides: TGTGCCACCAGTGGCGACTCTGGAAACACCATATATTTT. Protein product: CATSGDSGNTIYF. V gene TRBV24-1 combines with J gene TRBJ1-3; D not certain. CDR1 and CDR2 (germline): KGHDR, SFDVKD. The CDR3 has 13 amino acids. V was cut by 5 bases and J by 0 bases, with 4 bases left in between.

This clonotype was counted only a few times. The chain joins TRBV6-1 to TRBJ1-5; maybe TRBD1 (6 bases). V lost 6 bases to trimming and J lost 2 bases, with 14 bases between them. The CDR3 consists of 15 residues. Germline assignment: CDR1 MNHNS and CDR2 SASEGT. The CDR3 here is CASSTTGLGNQPQHF. The CDR3 DNA reads as TGTGCCAGCAGCACTACAGGGTTGGGCAATCAGCCCCAGCATTTT.

The chain recombines TRBV6-9 with TRBJ2-5; no firm D call. V was trimmed by 2 bases and J by 5 bases, leaving 9 bases between them. This CDR3 comprises 13 residues. Germline lookup yields CDR1 MNHGY and CDR2 SVAAGI. The CDR3 coding sequence is TGTGCCAGCAGTTATGTCGTAGAGGAGACCCAGTACTTC. It is translated as CASSYVVEETQYF.

This clonotype was counted between two and nine times. The rearrangement joins TRBV27 to TRBJ2-7; 7 bases agree with TRBD1. Unmatched junction bases numbered 2, after V lost 0 bases and J lost 6 bases. The CDR3 covers 13 residues. CDR1 and CDR2 from the germline V gene are MNHEY and SMNVEV (reference sequence). The CDR3 here is CASSLSAGGEQYF. The CDR3 bases are TGTGCCAGCAGTTTATCGGCAGGGGGCGAGCAGTACTTC.

This clonotype was recorded a few times. The chain recombines TRBV5-1 with TRBJ2-7; TRBD1 is a possible D gene (6 bases). The CDR3 extends over 15 amino acids. Trimming stripped 4 bases from V and 4 bases from J, with 18 bases between. Germline V gives CDR1 SGHRS, CDR2 YFSETQ. CDR3 bases: TGCGCCAGCAGCAAGCACCGGGACATACGGTACGAGCAGTACTTC. This gives the protein CASSKHRDIRYEQYF.

The gene calls are TRBV5-6 and TRBJ1-1; D not certain. Germline V lookup: CDR1 SGHDT, CDR2 YYEEEE. V was clipped by 2 bases and J by 7 bases, with 15 bases between them. The length of the CDR3 is 14 residues. CDR3 in amino acids: CASSFVGLRVEAFF. The CDR3 DNA sequence: TGTGCCAGCAGCTTCGTAGGATTAAGGGTTGAAGCTTTCTTT. The whole variable domain, filled in from reference TRBV5-6 and TRBJ1-1, reads DAGVTQSPTHLIKTRGQQVTLRCSPKSGHDTVSWYQQALGQGPQFIFQYYEEEERQRGNFPDRFSGHQFPNYSSELNVNALLLGDSALYLCASSFVGLRVEAFFGQGTRLTVV.

The chain combines TRBV7-9 with TRBJ1-2; a possible D gene is TRBD1 (5 bases). This CDR3 is 15 amino acids long. The V and J ends lost 5 bases and 0 bases respectively, with 13 bases between them. Germline CDR1 SEHNR, CDR2 FQNEAQ (reference sequence). CDR3 residues: CASSPKTAPNYGYTF. The CDR3 bases are TGTGCCAGCAGCCCGAAGACAGCCCCTAACTATGGCTACACCTTC.

This clonotype was picked up one time. The chain uses TRBV4-1 and TRBJ1-2; 10 nucleotides agree with TRBD1. V dropped 4 bases and J dropped 2; count of bases not matched to a gene: 7. The CDR3 is made up of 16 amino acids. Per the germline V gene, CDR1 is MGHRA and CDR2 is YSYEKL. CDR3 residues: CASSPRQGAPNYGYTF. CDR3 nucleotides: TGCGCCAGCAGCCCGCGACAGGGGGCGCCCAACTATGGCTACACCTTC.

This clonotype was seen ten or more times. J is TRBJ2-6 and V is TRBV12-3 or TRBV12-4, with 9 nucleotides matching TRBD1. The CDR3 sequence is 16 residues long. V lost 5 bases to trimming and J lost 3 bases; unmatched junction nucleotides: 5. The CDR3 DNA reads as TGTGCCAGCAGTCAGACAGGGGGGGTTGGGGCCAACGTCCTGACTTTC. This encodes CASSQTGGVGANVLTF.

This clonotype occurred once. A much bigger clone sits one base away, suggesting this may be a read error. The CDR3 does not close with the conserved phenylalanine or tryptophan, likely indicating a read error. V gene TRBV12-3 or TRBV12-4 combines with J gene TRBJ1-5, with 9 bases fitting TRBD1. With 6 bases clipped from V and 0 bases from J, the junction kept 9 bases outside the gene matches. The length of the CDR3 is 17 residues. Here the CDR3 DNA reads TGTGCCAGCAGCATAAGGGGGACAGGGTCTAGCAATCAGCCCCAGCATCTT. It encodes CASSIRGTGSSNQPQHL.

This clonotype came up many times. The chain employs TRBV28 and TRBJ2-5, with a tentative D call TRBD1 (5 bases). The germline CDR1 and CDR2 sequences are MDHEN and SYDVKM. V was cut by 4 bases and J by 5 bases, with 11 bases left in between. This CDR3 spans 13 amino acids. The CDR3 sequence is CASSYQGWETQYF. CDR3 DNA sequence: TGTGCCAGCAGTTATCAGGGATGGGAGACCCAGTACTTC.

This clonotype showed up just once. An end of the junction does not agree with germline; a read error may underlie this. The rearrangement joins TRBV5-1 to TRBJ1-2; D possibly corresponds to TRBD1 (6 bases). Germline CDR1 is SGHRS and CDR2 is YFSETQ. This CDR3 contains 16 residues. This CDR3 is CASSPGGGGGLGGYTF. The CDR3, as DNA: TGTGCCAGCAGCCCCGGGGGGGGCGGAGGCTTAGGTGGCTACACCTTC.

This clonotype was detected a few times. This chain uses TRBV5-1 with TRBJ2-7; unclear D gene. Germline V gene data show CDR1 as SGHRS and CDR2 as YFSETQ. The V end lost 1 base, the J end lost 6 bases, and 14 bases lay between the germline ends. This CDR3 has 14 residues. CDR3 nucleotides: TGCGCCAGCAGCTTGTCGACGAGTAGTGCCGAGCAGTACTTC. Amino acids: CASSLSTSSAEQYF.

This chain uses TRBV18 with TRBJ1-5; D may be TRBD1 (5 bases). The CDR3 spans 16 residues. CDR1 is KGHSH and CDR2 is LQKENI in the germline V gene. Trimming removed 2 bases from V and 6 bases from J, with 17 bases in between. The CDR3 loop reads CASSPTGGAGSQPQHF. The DNA of the CDR3 is TGTGCCAGCTCACCAACAGGAGGCGCAGGGAGTCAGCCCCAGCATTTT.

The V and J genes are TRBV28 and TRBJ2-2, with D hard to call. In germline, CDR1 is MDHEN, CDR2 SYDVKM. Trimming took 7 bases from V and 3 from J, leaving 9 bases between them. This CDR3 has 13 amino acids. CDR3 bases: TGTGCCAGCATTCCTTCTTACACCGGGGAGCTGTTTTTT. It is translated as CASIPSYTGELFF.

The rearrangement uses TRBV7-9 and TRBJ1-1; D is ambiguous. The CDR3 loop spans 11 amino acids. CDR1 is SEHNR and CDR2 is FQNEAQ in the germline V gene (reference sequence). V was trimmed by 3 bases and J by 7 bases, leaving 6 bases between them. CDR3 protein: CASSFISEAFF. DNA for the CDR3: TGTGCCAGCAGCTTTATCAGTGAAGCTTTCTTT.